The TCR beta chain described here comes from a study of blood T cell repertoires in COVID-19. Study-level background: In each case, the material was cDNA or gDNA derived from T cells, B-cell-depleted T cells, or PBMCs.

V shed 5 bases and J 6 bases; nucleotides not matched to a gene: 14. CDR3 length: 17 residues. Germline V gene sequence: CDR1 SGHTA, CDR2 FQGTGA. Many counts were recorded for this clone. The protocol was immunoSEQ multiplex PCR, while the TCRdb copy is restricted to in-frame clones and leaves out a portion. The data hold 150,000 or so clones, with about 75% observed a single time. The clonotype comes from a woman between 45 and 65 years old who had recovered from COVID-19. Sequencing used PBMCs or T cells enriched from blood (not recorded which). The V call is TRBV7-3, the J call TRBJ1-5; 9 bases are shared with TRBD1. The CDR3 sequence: CASSPKLGQGTCQPQHF. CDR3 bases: TGTGCCAGCAGCCCAAAACTGGGACAGGGAACTTGTCAGCCCCAGCATTTT. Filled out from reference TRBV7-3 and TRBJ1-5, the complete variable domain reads GAGVSQTPSNKVTEKGKYVELRCDPISGHTALYWYRQSLGQGPEFLIYFQGTGAADDSGLPNDRFFAVRPEGSVSTLKIQRTERGDSAVYLCASSPKLGQGTCQPQHFGDGTRLSIL.